These 30 T cell receptor beta chains were sequenced from one sample in a study of T cells in Graves' hyperthyroidism and ophthalmopathy. Researchers amplified the TCR beta CDR3 regions from RNA transcripts. Researchers ran a first-round RT-PCR on the TCR CDR3 using the HTBI primer set. TCRdb called the multiplex PCR reads again in MiXCR, with one record for every CDR3 protein. Of 450,000 to 650,000 distinct CDR3 sequences in the sample, more than 20% are singletons; the top ten hold approximately 26%. The sequenced sample was blood. These receptors were obtained from a man aged 18 to 30 with Graves' hyperthyroidism.

This clonotype occurred many times. V is TRBV20-1 and J is TRBJ2-5, with TRBD1 matching over 9 bases. CDR3 length: 16 amino acids. The germline gives CDR1 DFQATT, CDR2 SNEGSKA (reference sequence). V was pared by 1 base and J by 3 bases, with 9 bases of the junction left unmatched. The CDR3 DNA is TGCAGTGCTAGAGGGACAGGGGTGAAAGTAGAAGAGACCCAGTACTTC. Protein product: CSARGTGVKVEETQYF.

CDR3 in DNA: TGTGCCACCAGCAGAGGCGGACAGGGAAAGTACTTC. Protein product: CATSRGGQGKYF. The gene calls are TRBV15 and TRBJ2-7; 8 nucleotides line up with TRBD1. Germline lookup yields CDR1 LNHNV and CDR2 YYDKDF (reference sequence). V was pared by 1 base and J by 11 bases, with 4 bases of the junction left unmatched. The CDR3 runs to 12 residues.

The chain is built from TRBV6-1 and TRBJ1-5, with 12 positions matching TRBD1. The germline gives CDR1 MNHNS, CDR2 SASEGT. With 3 bases clipped from V and 5 bases from J, the junction kept 5 bases outside the gene matches. The CDR3 is 16 amino acids. CDR3 nucleotides: TGTGCCAGCAGTGAGCCGGGACAGGGGGCCGATCAGCCCCAGCATTTT. It codes for CASSEPGQGADQPQHF.

In its sample, this clonotype was seen many times. The V gene is TRBV7-6, the J gene TRBJ2-7, with 15 bases lining up with TRBD2. V shed 4 bases and J 3 bases; nucleotides not matched to a gene: 1. The CDR3 length is 15 residues. Germline CDR1 and CDR2: SGHVS and FNYEAQ. The CDR3 loop is CASSWTSGGGYEQYF. CDR3 in DNA: TGTGCCAGCAGCTGGACTAGCGGGGGGGGCTACGAGCAGTACTTC.

This clonotype was picked up a small number of times. Here the CDR3 DNA reads TGTGCCAGCAGTTTAGAGCGGGAGTCCTACGAGCAGTACTTC. It translates to CASSLERESYEQYF. The rearrangement joins TRBV12-3 or TRBV12-4 to TRBJ2-7; TRBD2 matches at 8 bases. The CDR3 has 14 residues. The V gene end was trimmed by 1 base and the J gene end by 1 base; junction bases not matched to a gene: 0.

This clonotype occurred a few times. A much more abundant neighbour one base away suggests this may be a read error. CDR3 amino acids: CACSYKLGTEAFF. CDR3 DNA sequence: TGTGCCTGCAGTTATAAACTCGGCACTGAAGCTTTCTTT. The rearrangement joins TRBV27 to TRBJ1-1, with D uncertain. CDR1 is MNHEY and CDR2 is SMNVEV in the germline V gene (reference sequence). The CDR3 loop spans 13 amino acids.

This clonotype has just one count. The rearrangement uses TRBV4-1 and TRBJ1-5, with a possible D match to TRBD1 (5 bases). Germline assignment: CDR1 MGHRA and CDR2 YSYEKL. V lost 1 base and J lost 7, with 11 bases in between. The CDR3 is made up of 14 amino acids. This CDR3 is CASSQVRREQPQHF. The CDR3 coding sequence is TGCGCCAGCAGCCAAGTCCGCAGGGAGCAGCCCCAGCATTTT.

The table lists this clonotype with many counts. The rearrangement joins TRBV12-3 or TRBV12-4 to TRBJ2-7, with 9 bases matching TRBD2. The CDR3 is 16 residues long. The V segment lost 3 bases and the J segment 6 bases; nucleotides outside the gene matches: 12. CDR3 residues: CASSFLAGGTAGEQYF. CDR3 sequence (DNA): TGTGCCAGCAGTTTCCTGGCGGGGGGGACCGCGGGCGAGCAGTACTTC.

This clonotype was counted only a few times. The rearrangement uses TRBV13 and TRBJ2-7; D perhaps matches TRBD2 (6 bases). Germline V gives CDR1 PRHDT, CDR2 FYEKMQ (reference sequence). V gave up 5 bases and J gave up 5 bases, with 31 bases separating them. The CDR3 covers 19 residues. CDR3 loop: CASSNSGGPLTPPGHEQYF. The CDR3 DNA reads as TGTGCCAGCAGCAATTCCGGGGGACCCCTTACCCCTCCGGGACACGAGCAGTACTTC.

This clonotype was counted at least ten times. Its ends do not fully match the called genes, so a read error is possible. The chain employs TRBV19 and TRBJ2-7; a weak D match, TRBD1 (6 bases). Germline assignment: CDR1 LNHDA and CDR2 SQIVND (reference sequence). CDR3 length: 14 residues. The CDR3 here is CASSGQTGIYEQHF. The CDR3 bases are TGTGCCAGCAGTGGGCAGACAGGTATTTACGAGCAGCACTTC.

Many counts were recorded for this clonotype. The rearrangement uses TRBV28 and TRBJ2-7; tentatively, D is TRBD1 (6 bases). Per the germline V gene, CDR1 is MDHEN and CDR2 is SYDVKM. The ends were cut back, 3 bases at V and 0 bases at J, with 12 bases in the middle. The CDR3 consists of 15 residues. The DNA of the CDR3 is TGTGCCAGCAGTTTTCCTGACAGGTACTCCTACGAGCAGTACTTC. Translating gives CASSFPDRYSYEQYF.

This clonotype was seen at least ten times. The chain joins TRBV27 to TRBJ2-6; D gene ambiguous. With 2 bases removed from V and 0 bases from J, the gap between germline ends came to 11 bases. Germline V gene lookup returns CDR1 MNHEY and CDR2 SMNVEV (reference sequence). The CDR3 spans 17 residues. The CDR3 sequence is CASSLKVRSSGANVLTF. Here the CDR3 DNA reads TGTGCCAGCAGTTTAAAAGTCCGGAGCTCTGGGGCCAACGTCCTGACTTTC. Full variable domain (missing parts from reference TRBV27 and TRBJ2-6): EAQVTQNPRYLITVTGKKLTVTCSQNMNHEYMSWYRQDPGLGLRQIYYSMNVEVTDKGDVPEGYKVSRKEKRNFPLILESPSPNQTSLYFCASSLKVRSSGANVLTFGAGSRLTVL.

In its sample, this clonotype was seen many times. V is TRBV12-3 or TRBV12-4 and J is TRBJ1-1; D possibly corresponds to TRBD1 (6 bases). The CDR3 is 14 residues long. Trimming took 5 bases from V and 5 from J, leaving 15 bases between them. CDR3 loop: CASSVSPGATEAFF. CDR3 bases: TGTGCCAGCAGTGTCTCCCCGGGGGCGACTGAAGCTTTCTTT.

This clonotype has ten or more counts. V and J are TRBV19 and TRBJ1-5, with no clear D. Germline loops: CDR1 LNHDA, CDR2 SQIVND (reference sequence). This CDR3 has 15 residues. With 3 bases removed from V and 6 bases from J, the gap between germline ends came to 15 bases. The CDR3 DNA reads as TGTGCCAGTAGTATTAGTAACACTGAACTTCAGCCCCAGCATTTT. It encodes CASSISNTELQPQHF.

The CDR3 here is CASSQSRGTEAFF. The CDR3 DNA reads TGTGCCAGCAGCCAATCGAGGGGTACTGAAGCTTTCTTT. The chain employs TRBV14 and TRBJ1-1; weak D call: TRBD1 (5 bases). Trimming stripped 2 bases from V and 5 bases from J, with 9 bases between. The CDR3 consists of 13 residues. Germline V gene data show CDR1 as SGHDN and CDR2 as FVKESK.

This clonotype occurred many times. This rearrangement joins TRBV12-3 or TRBV12-4 to TRBJ1-2; no clear D gene. The germline V and J ends were trimmed by 3 bases and 0 bases, with 11 bases remaining between them. The length of the CDR3 is 15 residues. The CDR3 reads CASSFGLGANYGYTF. The CDR3 nucleotides read TGTGCCAGCAGTTTTGGCCTTGGGGCTAACTATGGCTACACCTTC.

This rearrangement joins TRBV20-1 to TRBJ1-2, with D possibly being TRBD1 (6 bases). Per the germline V gene, CDR1 is DFQATT and CDR2 is SNEGSKA (reference sequence). CDR3 length: 14 residues. V was shortened by 7 bases and J by 4 bases, with 19 bases between the two germline ends. The CDR3, as DNA: TGCAGTGGCGAGACGGTGGACAGAATCTATGGCTACACCTTC. It specifies CSGETVDRIYGYTF.

The table lists this clonotype with a few counts. The gene calls are TRBV10-3 and TRBJ1-2, with a weak D call TRBD1 (5 bases). V was pared by 6 bases and J by 3 bases, with 14 bases between. CDR1 ENHRY and CDR2 SYGVKD come from the germline V gene. CDR3 length equals 14 residues. The CDR3 loop is CAISATTGHYGYTF. CDR3 sequence (DNA): TGTGCCATCAGCGCTACAACAGGACACTATGGCTACACCTTC.

This clonotype came up many times. V and J are TRBV5-1 and TRBJ1-2, with a possible D match to TRBD1 (5 bases). Germline V CDR1 and CDR2: SGHRS, YFSETQ. Deletions cut 2 bases from V and 4 bases from J, with 18 bases between. CDR3 size: 16 residues. For the CDR3, the DNA is TGCGCCAGCAGCTTATTTCAGGGTATGGACGGCTATGGCTACACCTTC. Amino acid sequence: CASSLFQGMDGYGYTF.

This clonotype has a count of ten or more. This chain uses TRBV25-1 with TRBJ1-3, with TRBD1 identical over 7 bases. The CDR3 totals 14 residues. With 4 bases clipped from V and 4 bases from J, the junction kept 4 bases outside the gene matches. The V gene's germline CDR1 is MGHDK and CDR2 SYGVNS. CDR3 protein: CASSAGGTGNTIYF. The CDR3, as DNA: TGTGCCAGCAGTGCAGGGGGTACGGGAAACACCATATATTTT.

This clonotype was counted many times. A read error may explain this, as a much larger clone is one base away. The chain has TRBV12-3 or TRBV12-4 and TRBJ1-5, with D hard to call. The CDR3 runs 13 residues. V lost 3 bases to trimming and J lost 2 bases, with 5 bases between them. CDR3 loop: CASSFGGNQPQHF. CDR3 sequence (DNA): TGTGCCAGCAGTTTTGGGGGCAATCAGCCCCAGCATTTT.

J is TRBJ1-1 and V is TRBV20-1, with TRBD1 matching over 8 bases. Trimming took 3 bases from V and 8 from J; bases not matched to a gene: 11. This CDR3 region has 14 residues. Germline values: CDR1 DFQATT, CDR2 SNEGSKA (reference sequence). CDR3 sequence reads: CSARMEGQVTEAFF. The CDR3 nucleotides read TGCAGTGCTAGGATGGAGGGACAGGTCACAGAAGCTTTCTTT.

At least ten counts were recorded for this clonotype. DNA for the CDR3: TGCGCCAGCAGCTATACTACCGGGACACCCTATGGCTACACCTTC. Encoded protein: CASSYTTGTPYGYTF. The V gene is TRBV5-1, the J gene TRBJ1-2, with TRBD1 as a possible D gene (6 bases). The CDR3 is made up of 15 amino acids. Germline-derived CDR1 and CDR2 are SGHRS and YFSETQ. V gave up 3 bases and J gave up 4 bases, with 16 bases separating them. The whole variable domain, remainder taken from reference TRBV5-1 and TRBJ1-2, is KAGVTQTPRYLIKTRGQQVTLSCSPISGHRSVSWYQQTPGQGLQFLFEYFSETQRNKGNFPGRFSGRQFSNSRSEMNVSTLELGDSALYLCASSYTTGTPYGYTFGSGTRLTVV.

This clonotype was counted ten times or more. V gene TRBV2 combines with J gene TRBJ1-1; no firm D call. V lost 1 base and J 5 bases, leaving 11 bases between the germline ends. CDR1 SNHLY and CDR2 FYNNEI come from the germline V gene. The CDR3 is made up of 14 amino acids. This CDR3 is CASSEDGGWTEAFF. The CDR3, as DNA: TGTGCCAGCAGTGAAGATGGCGGGTGGACTGAAGCTTTCTTT.

This clonotype occurred many times. The rearrangement joins TRBV5-8 to TRBJ1-2; D unresolved. Trimming shortened V by 7 bases and J by 2 bases, and 18 bases separated the two germline ends. CDR3 length: 15 residues. Germline V gene sequence: CDR1 SGHTS, CDR2 YDEGEE. The CDR3: CASQPSSGRNYGYTF. The CDR3 coding sequence is TGTGCCAGCCAACCTTCGAGCGGGAGAAACTATGGCTACACCTTC.

This clonotype has ten or more counts. The chain combines TRBV5-1 with TRBJ1-1; no clear D. The CDR3 is 13 residues long. Trimming shortened V by 0 bases and J by 11 bases, and 14 bases separated the two germline ends. The germline V gene encodes CDR1 SGHRS and CDR2 YFSETQ. CDR3 sequence reads: CASSLGREEKAFF. Written as DNA, the CDR3 is TGCGCCAGCAGCTTGGGACGGGAAGAAAAGGCTTTCTTT.

This clonotype was recorded many times. V usage is TRBV28 and J usage is TRBJ2-3, with TRBD2 identical over 10 bases. Per the germline V gene, CDR1 is MDHEN and CDR2 is SYDVKM. The CDR3 spans 17 residues. Losses at the gene ends were 3 bases for V and 5 bases for J; bases not matched to a gene: 11. The CDR3 region is CASSFNPAGGPLDTQYF. The CDR3 DNA sequence: TGTGCCAGCAGTTTTAACCCAGCGGGGGGGCCTTTAGATACGCAGTATTTT.

As regards this clonotype: Just one base apart from a much larger clone, this may be a read error. The rearrangement links TRBV7-2 to TRBJ1-1, with D unclear. This CDR3 has 15 amino acids. V dropped 8 bases and J dropped 2 bases, with 18 bases sitting between them. The germline gives CDR1 SGHTA, CDR2 FQGNSA. The DNA of the CDR3 is TGTGCCAGCTGCATCCAAGGGAATCCCAACACTGAAGCTTTCTTT. Residues: CASCIQGNPNTEAFF.

This clonotype was recorded many times. This chain joins TRBV10-1 and TRBJ1-1; D may be TRBD1 (6 bases). The V gene lost 0 bases and the J gene lost 1 base, with 12 bases spanning the gap. In germline, CDR1 is WNHNN, CDR2 SYGVQD (reference sequence). CDR3 length: 16 residues. The CDR3 DNA reads as TGCGCCAGCAGTGAGTCCCCAGGGGCTGGGAACACTGAAGCTTTCTTT. Protein sequence: CASSESPGAGNTEAFF.

This chain connects TRBV18 to TRBJ2-2, with 7 bases matching TRBD2. The V gene end was trimmed by 5 bases and the J gene end by 2 bases; junction bases not matched to a gene: 5. The CDR3 covers 15 residues. Germline loops: CDR1 KGHSH, CDR2 LQKENI. The CDR3 here is CASSAGDENTGELFF. The DNA for the CDR3 is TGTGCCAGCTCAGCGGGGGATGAAAACACCGGGGAGCTGTTTTTT.